These T cell receptor beta chains were read from a single sample in a study of blood T cell repertoires in COVID-19. Data came from immunoSEQ multiplex PCR; TCRdb stores just in-frame clones and leaves some out. Among 87,000 or so clones listed, roughly 87% were seen once. Sequencing was performed on peripheral blood. The receptors come from a man younger than 30 with COVID-19, enrolled during active disease. CDR3s include the opening cysteine and the closing phenylalanine or tryptophan. The D gene is left open where the match is weak. Size is omitted from some rows. Given values are once, few, many or a class for expanded clones.

>TRBJ1-6|TRBD1|.|TRBV11-2
CASSLGTGGYSPLHF
TGTGCCAGCAGCTTAGGGACAGGGGGATATTCACCCCTCCACTTT
>TRBJ2-2|TRBD1|once|TRBV5-1
CASSRQGADTGELFF
TGCGCCAGCAGCCGACAGGGGGCGGACACCGGGGAGCTGTTTTTT
>TRBJ2-1|.|.|TRBV4-3
CASSQNSGSRGEQFF
TGCGCCAGCAGCCAAAATTCGGGGTCCCGAGGTGAGCAGTTCTTC
>TRBJ2-7|TRBD1|.|TRBV28
CASSLGGDRGTYEQYF
TGTGCCAGCAGTTTAGGAGGGGACAGGGGAACCTACGAGCAGTACTTC
>TRBJ2-1|TRBD2|once|TRBV7-9
CASSFPRGLAANNEQFF
TGTGCCAGCAGCTTTCCCCGCGGACTAGCGGCCAACAATGAGCAGTTCTTC
>TRBJ2-3|TRBD1|few|TRBV6-4
CASSEAGTDGTDTQYF
TGTGCCAGCAGTGAAGCCGGGACAGACGGGACAGATACGCAGTATTTT
>TRBJ2-3|TRBD2|.|TRBV5-6
CASSRGLAATDTQYF
TGTGCCAGCAGCCGGGGACTAGCAGCCACAGATACGCAGTATTTT
>TRBJ2-1|.|.|TRBV6-6
CASRGAANEQFF
TGTGCCAGCAGAGGGGCGGCCAATGAGCAGTTCTTC
>TRBJ2-7|.|.|TRBV18
CASSQQGQYEQYF
TGTGCCAGCTCACAACAGGGTCAGTACGAGCAGTACTTC
>TRBJ2-1|TRBD2|.|TRBV7-9
CASSLASSGSSYNEQFF
TGTGCCAGCAGCTTAGCGTCTAGCGGGAGCTCCTACAATGAGCAGTTCTTC
>TRBJ2-2|TRBD2|.|TRBV14
CASSPLAGGPDGELFF
TGTGCCAGCAGCCCCCTAGCGGGAGGGCCGGACGGGGAGCTGTTTTTT
>TRBJ2-7|TRBD1|.|TRBV10-3
CAIRGDRSSYEQYF
TGTGCCATCAGGGGGGACAGGTCCTCCTACGAGCAGTACTTC
>TRBJ1-1|.|.|TRBV28
CASSLFQANTEAFF
TGTGCCAGCAGTTTATTCCAGGCAAACACTGAAGCTTTCTTT
>TRBJ1-2|.|once|TRBV2
CASSGTQSGYGYTF
TGTGCCAGCAGTGGGACACAATCGGGCTATGGCTACACCTTC
>TRBJ2-1|.|.|TRBV29-1
CSVEDWGRSGNEQFF
TGCAGCGTTGAAGATTGGGGGAGGAGTGGCAATGAGCAGTTCTTC
>TRBJ2-1|.|.|TRBV2
CATNTGEGPLYSYNEQFF
TGTGCCACTAACACGGGCGAGGGCCCACTATACTCCTACAATGAGCAGTTCTTC
>TRBJ1-3|.|.|TRBV14
CASSIFRDFTIGGKGNTIYF
TGTGCCAGCAGCATATTCCGGGACTTCACGATCGGAGGGAAAGGAAACACCATATATTTT
>TRBJ2-1|.|.|TRBV3-1/TRBV3-2
CASSQDPGYNEQFF
TGTGCCAGCAGCCAAGATCCGGGCTACAATGAGCAGTTCTTC
>TRBJ2-3|TRBD1|once|TRBV9
CASSVATGADTQYF
TGTGCCAGCAGCGTAGCTACAGGGGCAGATACGCAGTATTTT
>TRBJ2-7|TRBD2|.|TRBV15
CATKAGSSYEQYF
TGTGCCACCAAAGCGGGGAGCTCCTACGAGCAGTACTTC
>TRBJ2-5|.|.|TRBV29-1
CSVESQGETQYF
TGCAGCGTTGAATCCCAGGGGGAGACCCAGTACTTC
>TRBJ2-7|TRBD2|.|TRBV7-2
CASSLGASGRLGQYF
TGTGCCAGCAGCTTAGGGGCTAGCGGGCGACTAGGGCAGTACTTC
>TRBJ2-7|.|once|TRBV19
CATTPTPEWRSPYEQYF
TGTGCCACCACCCCAACCCCTGAATGGCGGAGCCCCTACGAGCAGTACTTC
>TRBJ2-2|TRBD2|.|TRBV7-2
CASSQTSGYAGELFF
TGTGCCAGCAGCCAGACTAGCGGTTACGCCGGGGAGCTGTTTTTT
>TRBJ2-7|.|once|TRBV7-9
CASSPRSTYEQYF
TGTGCCAGCAGCCCCCGCTCTACCTACGAGCAGTACTTC
>TRBJ2-5|TRBD2|.|TRBV4-3
CASSQSGTSGNFETQYF
TGCGCCAGCAGCCAATCTGGGACTAGCGGGAATTTCGAGACCCAGTACTTC
>TRBJ1-1|.|.|TRBV6-5
CASSSERRTEAFF
TGTGCCAGCAGTTCCGAACGGAGGACTGAAGCTTTCTTT
>TRBJ1-1|.|.|TRBV20-1
CSASRTVGVTEAFF
TGCAGTGCTAGTCGGACCGTAGGGGTGACTGAAGCTTTCTTT
>TRBJ1-6|TRBD1|.|TRBV6-5
CASGLQGASSPLHF
TGTGCCAGCGGGTTACAGGGGGCGAGCTCACCCCTCCACTTT
>TRBJ2-3|TRBD2|once|TRBV7-8
CASSLLSGTNTDTQYF
TGTGCCAGCAGCTTACTTAGCGGGACTAACACAGATACGCAGTATTTT
>TRBJ2-6|TRBD1|.|TRBV7-9
CASSLERTGPTGGANVLTF
TGTGCCAGCAGCTTAGAAAGGACAGGCCCTACTGGCGGGGCCAACGTCCTGACTTTC
>TRBJ1-5|TRBD1|.|TRBV2
CASSETAGGWNQPQHF
TGTGCCAGCAGTGAGACGGCAGGGGGTTGGAATCAGCCCCAGCATTTT
>TRBJ1-2|.|.|TRBV9
CASSAGDTPHGYTF
TGTGCCAGCAGCGCGGGGGATACCCCCCATGGCTACACCTTC
>TRBJ2-1|.|.|TRBV11-2
CASSVTGMRSSYNEQFF
TGTGCCAGCAGCGTCACCGGGATGAGGAGCTCCTACAATGAGCAGTTCTTC
>TRBJ1-5|.|.|TRBV6-6
CASSYSDSSQPQHF
TGTGCCAGCAGTTACTCCGACTCTTCTCAGCCCCAGCATTTT
>TRBJ2-2|.|.|TRBV24-1
CATSRTPTNTGELFF
TGTGCCACCAGCAGGACACCCACGAACACCGGGGAGCTGTTTTTT
>TRBJ1-2|TRBD1|.|TRBV4-3
CASSQDIGTGINYGYTF
TGCGCCAGCAGCCAAGACATCGGGACAGGGATTAACTATGGCTACACCTTC
>TRBJ2-1|TRBD2|.|TRBV19
CASSTSGSGYEQFF
TGTGCCAGTAGTACTAGCGGGAGTGGATATGAGCAGTTCTTC
>TRBJ2-2|.|.|TRBV5-1
CASSLEPRGVGAGELFF
TGCGCCAGCAGCTTGGAACCCAGGGGCGTAGGTGCGGGGGAGCTGTTTTTT
>TRBJ2-2|.|.|TRBV7-2
CASSPSTGELFF
TGTGCCAGCAGCCCCTCTACCGGGGAGCTGTTTTTT
>TRBJ2-1|TRBD2|.|TRBV19
CASSGLAGDNEQFF
TGTGCCAGTAGTGGACTAGCGGGGGACAATGAGCAGTTCTTC
>TRBJ2-1|.|.|TRBV4-1
CASSQDGVEQFF
TGCGCCAGCAGCCAAGACGGGGTTGAGCAGTTCTTC
>TRBJ1-2|.|.|TRBV28
CASSPTGTRSYGYTF
TGTGCCAGCAGTCCGACCGGGACTCGGAGCTATGGCTACACCTTC
>TRBJ2-5|.|.|TRBV4-1
CASSQGPSVETQYF
TGCGCCAGCAGCCAAGGGCCTAGCGTTGAGACCCAGTACTTC
>TRBJ2-7|.|.|TRBV7-9
CASSFQVYRENYEQYF
TGTGCCAGCAGCTTCCAGGTTTATCGGGAAAACTACGAGCAGTACTTC
>TRBJ1-2|.|few|TRBV25-1
CASSESGRAGGYTF
TGTGCCAGCAGTGAATCGGGCCGGGCGGGTGGCTACACCTTC